The 6 T cell receptor beta chains given below trace back to one sample, sequenced in a study of T cells after yellow fever vaccination. TCRdb reprocessed the 5' RACE reads via MiXCR and lists one record per CDR3 protein. The table records some 560,000 distinct CDR3 sequences, around 16% of them present only once. The source material was PBMCs, sampled more than 4 days after the first yellow fever vaccination. These receptors originate from a young man who received the YFV17D yellow fever vaccine.

This clonotype was detected a few times. The gene calls are TRBV3-1 and TRBJ2-3; perhaps TRBD2 as D (6 bases). V lost 10 bases and J 2 bases, leaving 25 bases between the germline ends. This CDR3 has 17 residues. Germline-derived CDR1 and CDR2 are LGHDT and YNNKEL (reference sequence). CDR3 residues: CATCQDGTSRVTDTQYF. As DNA, the CDR3 is TGTGCCACCTGCCAAGATGGAACTAGCAGGGTCACAGATACGCAGTATTTT.

This clonotype turned up a few times. This rearrangement joins TRBV29-1 to TRBJ1-1; no clear D gene. This CDR3 is built from 14 residues. Trimming shortened V by 5 bases and J by 4 bases, and 17 bases separated the two germline ends. Germline CDR1 is SQVTM and CDR2 is ANQGSEA. The DNA for the CDR3 is TGCAGCGTTCATAACGGCCCGGGCCCCACTGAAGCTTTCTTT. Translating it yields CSVHNGPGPTEAFF.

This chain's CDR3 is CASSPVSGGGYEQYF. CDR3 nucleotides: TGTGCCAGCAGCCCCGTTTCCGGGGGCGGATACGAGCAGTACTTC. The rearrangement joins TRBV7-2 to TRBJ2-7, with D perhaps being TRBD1 or TRBD2 (6 bases each). Trimming stripped 5 bases from V and 4 bases from J, with 18 bases between. CDR1 and CDR2 (germline): SGHTA, FQGNSA. This CDR3 region has 15 residues.

This clonotype was observed at least ten times. J is TRBJ2-7 and V is TRBV12-3 or TRBV12-4; D may correspond to TRBD1 or TRBD2 (5 bases each). This CDR3 comprises 13 residues. V dropped 5 bases and J dropped 1 base, with 9 bases sitting between them. The CDR3 nucleotides read TGTGCCAGCAGTCGGGGCCTGTCCTACGAGCAGTACTTC. Translating it yields CASSRGLSYEQYF.

CDR3 sequence: CASSQNPAGTYEQYF. CDR3 DNA: TGTGCCAGCAGCCAAAACCCGGCGGGGACCTACGAGCAGTACTTC. The chain joins TRBV4-2 to TRBJ2-7, with D maybe TRBD2 (6 bases). Trimming left V 2 bases short and J 2 bases short, with 13 bases between. CDR3 length: 15 residues. Germline V gives CDR1 LGHNA, CDR2 YNFKEQ.

V usage is TRBV25-1 and J usage is TRBJ2-5; D is unresolved. Germline V lookup: CDR1 MGHDK, CDR2 SYGVNS. CDR3 length: 12 amino acids. V dropped 6 bases and J dropped 6 bases, with 11 bases sitting between them. CDR3 sequence: CASRGNWKTQYF. CDR3 nucleotides: TGTGCCAGCAGGGGAAATTGGAAGACCCAGTACTTC.